A single sample gave rise to the 22 T cell receptor beta chains below, sequenced in a study of human T cells and chemical hapten exposure. Described time point: patch test 1, 2 weeks after DPC sensitization. The treatment here: therapeutic diphenylcyclopropenone sensitization with weekly scalp DPC. Extraction yielded total RNA from whole blood (unfractionated). TCRdb redid the calling of the RACE reads with MiXCR, one entry per CDR3 protein. The data contain approximately 52,000 distinct CDR3 sequences, approximately 11% of them singletons. The sequences come from whole blood, collected in connection with sensitization to the hapten diphenylcyclopropenone (DPC). These receptor sequences come from a woman aged 40-49 years with alopecia areata. Some clones in this sample may be carry-over from other donors' samples.

The genes are TRBV4-1 and TRBJ2-1; D may match TRBD1 or TRBD2 (7 bases each). Germline CDR1 MGHRA, CDR2 YSYEKL. V lost 1 base and J 6 bases, leaving 19 bases between the germline ends. CDR3 length equals 17 residues. CDR3 DNA sequence: TGCGCCAGCAGCCAAGTAATTGGAGGGAGGGGGCCCAATGAGCAGTTCTTC. Encoded protein: CASSQVIGGRGPNEQFF.

This clonotype has a handful of counts. V usage is TRBV10-1 and J usage is TRBJ1-4; 7 positions agree with TRBD1. Germline loops: CDR1 WNHNN, CDR2 SYGVQD (reference sequence). V gave up 5 bases and J gave up 4 bases; unmatched junction bases: 7. This CDR3 contains 15 residues. CDR3 nucleotide sequence: TGCGCCAGCAGTTACAGGGGTCTGGGTAATGAAAAACTGTTTTTT. As protein: CASSYRGLGNEKLFF.

V and J are TRBV9 and TRBJ2-5, with D uncertain. The CDR3 extends over 15 amino acids. Trimming left V 0 bases short and J 2 bases short, with 11 bases between. Germline CDR1 SGDLS, CDR2 YYNGEE. The chain's CDR3 is CASSVGSAVQETQYF. The CDR3 DNA sequence: TGTGCCAGCAGCGTAGGATCGGCAGTGCAAGAGACCCAGTACTTC. The full variable domain, rest sourced from reference TRBV9 and TRBJ2-5, is DSGVTQTPKHLITATGQRVTLRCSPRSGDLSVYWYQQSLDQGLQFLIQYYNGEERAKGNILERFSAQQFPDLHSELNLSSLELGDSALYFCASSVGSAVQETQYFGPGTRLLVL.

V is TRBV29-1 and J is TRBJ2-3; D gene ambiguous. Trimming shortened V by 3 bases and J by 2 bases, and 9 bases separated the two germline ends. CDR1 SQVTM and CDR2 ANQGSEA come from the germline V gene. The CDR3 is 13 residues long. For the CDR3, the DNA is TGCAGCGTTGAGTATGGGTTCACAGATACGCAGTATTTT. Its translation: CSVEYGFTDTQYF.

V usage is TRBV3-1 and J usage is TRBJ1-1; D is uncertain. The CDR3 has 14 amino acids. V was trimmed by 4 bases and J by 4 bases, leaving 13 bases between them. In germline, CDR1 is LGHDT, CDR2 YNNKEL (reference sequence). Here the CDR3 reads CASSLGWVRTEAFF. In nucleotides, the CDR3 is TGTGCCAGCAGCCTAGGTTGGGTACGCACTGAAGCTTTCTTT.

This clonotype was counted at least ten times. The chain recombines TRBV30 with TRBJ2-7; weak D call: TRBD2 (5 bases). Trimming pared 5 bases from V and 4 bases from J, leaving 9 bases between. Germline loops: CDR1 GTSNPN, CDR2 SVGIG (reference sequence). The CDR3 runs 11 residues. The CDR3 reads CAWSQRYEQYF. DNA of the CDR3: TGTGCCTGGTCCCAGCGGTACGAGCAGTACTTC.

At least ten counts were recorded for this clonotype. This chain links TRBV28 with TRBJ2-3; D unresolved. Deletions cut 5 bases from V and 1 base from J, with 13 bases between. Germline assignment: CDR1 MDHEN and CDR2 SYDVKM. CDR3 size: 15 residues. CDR3 protein: CASSPLWEGTDTQYF. Here the CDR3 DNA reads TGTGCCAGCAGTCCCTTATGGGAAGGCACAGATACGCAGTATTTT.

Ten or more counts support this clonotype. This sequence joins TRBV18 and TRBJ1-5; 7 bases map to TRBD1. CDR3 size: 16 residues. CDR1 is KGHSH and CDR2 is LQKENI in the germline V gene. Unmatched junction bases numbered 7, after V lost 3 bases and J lost 2 bases. The CDR3 is CASSPQQGTGNQPQHF. The CDR3 coding sequence is TGTGCCAGCTCACCGCAACAGGGGACAGGCAATCAGCCCCAGCATTTT.

The J gene is TRBJ2-5, the V gene TRBV7-6; D ambiguous. The CDR3 has 18 amino acids. V shed 5 bases and J shed 5 bases, with 27 bases lying between them. Germline V gene lookup returns CDR1 SGHVS and CDR2 FNYEAQ. The CDR3 spells CASSLSPRVVRLRETQYF. CDR3 in DNA: TGTGCCAGCAGCCTCTCCCCACGGGTAGTCAGATTGCGGGAGACCCAGTACTTC.

This clonotype was recorded a few times. V gene TRBV5-1 combines with J gene TRBJ2-1; D gene uncertain. The CDR3 is made up of 13 amino acids. V was shortened by 4 bases and J by 5 bases, with 10 bases between the two germline ends. The germline V gene encodes CDR1 SGHRS and CDR2 YFSETQ. The CDR3 sequence: CASSLGRNNEQFF. The CDR3 bases are TGCGCCAGCAGCCTTGGGCGCAACAATGAGCAGTTCTTC.

The gene calls are TRBV29-1 and TRBJ2-7; D unclear. Per germline, CDR1 SQVTM and CDR2 ANQGSEA. This CDR3 contains 12 residues. The ends were cut back, 8 bases at V and 3 bases at J, with 14 bases in the middle. The CDR3 sequence is CSSKTEDYEQYF. The CDR3 DNA sequence: TGCAGCTCAAAGACGGAAGACTACGAGCAGTACTTC.

The chain links TRBV5-5 to TRBJ2-1; 7 positions match TRBD2. Germline-derived CDR1 and CDR2 are SGHKS and YYEKEE (reference sequence). V trimming: 3 bases; J trimming: 6 bases; junction bases outside the gene matches: 12. This CDR3 has 16 residues. CDR3 protein: CASSSSGLPGGNEQFF. CDR3 bases: TGTGCCAGCAGCTCGTCGGGACTCCCGGGAGGCAATGAGCAGTTCTTC. The variable domain in full, with the rest retrieved from reference TRBV5-5 and TRBJ2-1, is DAGVTQSPTHLIKTRGQQVTLRCSPISGHKSVSWYQQVLGQGPQFIFQYYEKEERGRGNFPDRFSARQFPNYSSELNVNALLLGDSALYLCASSSSGLPGGNEQFFGPGTRLTVL.

The chain couples TRBV7-9 to TRBJ2-1; 8 bases fit TRBD2. After removal of 5 bases from V and 6 bases from J, the junction contained 6 bases not matched to a gene. The CDR3 is made up of 14 amino acids. Germline V CDR1 and CDR2: SEHNR, FQNEAQ (reference sequence). This CDR3 is CASSPRTSPNEQFF. The CDR3 bases are TGTGCCAGCAGCCCCCGGACTAGCCCCAATGAGCAGTTCTTC.

This clonotype came up a few times. This rearrangement joins TRBV7-9 to TRBJ2-1; TRBD2 aligns across 7 bases. The CDR3 loop spans 15 amino acids. Trimming took 5 bases from V and 3 from J; bases not matched to a gene: 7. CDR1 SEHNR and CDR2 FQNEAQ come from the germline V gene (reference sequence). CDR3 in DNA: TGTGCCAGCAGCCCACTTGCGGGAGACTACAATGAGCAGTTCTTC. It codes for CASSPLAGDYNEQFF.

J is TRBJ2-7 and V is TRBV14; either TRBD1 or TRBD2 may fit D (5 bases each). There are 14 residues in the CDR3. Germline V gene sequence: CDR1 SGHDN, CDR2 FVKESK. V lost 4 bases and J lost 7, with 17 bases in between. CDR3 region: CASSLPGRGLEQYF. The CDR3 nucleotides read TGTGCCAGCAGCCTGCCGGGACGGGGTTTAGAGCAGTACTTC.

V usage is TRBV29-1 and J usage is TRBJ1-1; no clear D. CDR1 and CDR2 from the germline V gene are SQVTM and ANQGSEA. The CDR3 extends over 12 amino acids. Trimming removed 5 bases at V and 0 bases at J, with 7 bases between. In DNA, the CDR3 is TGCAGCGTTTCACGGCTGAACACTGAAGCTTTCTTT. Translating gives CSVSRLNTEAFF.

This clonotype was counted ten times or more. The V and J genes are TRBV29-1 and TRBJ2-1; 8 bases agree with TRBD2. CDR3 length equals 14 residues. J lost 3 bases, V lost 6 bases, and 7 bases had no gene match. CDR1 and CDR2 (germline): SQVTM, ANQGSEA. CDR3 nucleotide sequence: TGCAGCGTCCGAAGCGGGAGAGACTACAATGAGCAGTTCTTC. This encodes CSVRSGRDYNEQFF.

In this sample, this clonotype turned up a few times. V usage is TRBV5-1 and J usage is TRBJ2-1; 14 bases line up with TRBD2. V was pared by 4 bases and J by 8 bases, with 8 bases of the junction left unmatched. This CDR3 region has 16 residues. The germline gives CDR1 SGHRS, CDR2 YFSETQ. CDR3 bases: TGCGCCAGCAGCCCCGGACTAGCGGGAGGAACGCATGAGCAGTTCTTC. Its protein is CASSPGLAGGTHEQFF. Filled out from reference TRBV5-1 and TRBJ2-1, the complete variable domain reads KAGVTQTPRYLIKTRGQQVTLSCSPISGHRSVSWYQQTPGQGLQFLFEYFSETQRNKGNFPGRFSGRQFSNSRSEMNVSTLELGDSALYLCASSPGLAGGTHEQFFGPGTRLTVL.

This clonotype was counted many times. The rearrangement joins TRBV12-3 or TRBV12-4 to TRBJ1-1; a possible D gene is TRBD1 (5 bases). The V gene lost 6 bases and the J gene lost 8 bases, with 19 bases spanning the gap. This CDR3 region has 14 residues. The chain's CDR3 is CASSRTTEAGEAFF. The CDR3 bases are TGTGCCAGCAGCCGGACGACAGAGGCGGGGGAAGCTTTCTTT.

This clonotype was detected a few times. V is TRBV7-2 and J is TRBJ1-1; D uncertain. The V end was cut by 5 bases, the J end by 2 bases, with 6 bases between. Per the germline V gene, CDR1 is SGHTA and CDR2 is FQGNSA. CDR3 size: 12 residues. CDR3: CASSPSNTEAFF. The CDR3 coding sequence is TGTGCCAGCAGCCCATCTAACACTGAAGCTTTCTTT.

The V call is TRBV7-9, the J call TRBJ2-1; no definite D call. Germline CDR1 and CDR2: SEHNR and FQNEAQ (reference sequence). The ends were cut back, 4 bases at V and 9 bases at J, with 22 bases in the middle. The CDR3 is 16 amino acids. The CDR3: CASSSLSWAIGSEQFF. The CDR3 DNA follows: TGTGCCAGCAGCTCACTGAGTTGGGCAATCGGTAGTGAGCAGTTCTTC.

The CDR3 region is CASSPVGLLLGNTEAFF. The CDR3 nucleotides read TGTGCCAGCAGCCCGGTAGGACTTCTCCTAGGGAACACTGAAGCTTTCTTT. This chain joins TRBV3-1 and TRBJ1-1; D not resolved. Germline lookup yields CDR1 LGHDT and CDR2 YNNKEL (reference sequence). V gave up 4 bases and J gave up 1 base, with 19 bases separating them. The CDR3 is 17 residues long.